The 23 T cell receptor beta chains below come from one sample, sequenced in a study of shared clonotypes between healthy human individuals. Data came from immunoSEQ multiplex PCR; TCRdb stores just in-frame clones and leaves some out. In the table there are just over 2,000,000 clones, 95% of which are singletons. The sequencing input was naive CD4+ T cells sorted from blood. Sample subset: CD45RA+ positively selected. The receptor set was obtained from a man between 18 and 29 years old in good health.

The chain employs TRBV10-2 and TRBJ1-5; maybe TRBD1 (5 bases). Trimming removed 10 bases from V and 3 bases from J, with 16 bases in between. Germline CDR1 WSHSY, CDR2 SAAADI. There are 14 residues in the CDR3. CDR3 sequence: CATGGQQDNQPQHF. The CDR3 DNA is TGCGCCACCGGGGGTCAGCAGGACAATCAGCCCCAGCATTTT.

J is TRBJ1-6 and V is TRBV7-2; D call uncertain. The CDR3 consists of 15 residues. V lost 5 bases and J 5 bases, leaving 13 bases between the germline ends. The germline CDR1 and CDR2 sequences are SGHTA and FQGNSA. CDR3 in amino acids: CASSRDSPNNSPLHF. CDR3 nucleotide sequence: TGTGCCAGCAGCCGGGATTCACCGAATAATTCACCCCTCCACTTT.

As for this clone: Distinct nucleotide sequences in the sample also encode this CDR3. CDR3 sequence: CASSSGLGETQYF. The DNA of the CDR3 is TGTGCCAGCAGCTCTGGACTAGGAGAGACCCAGTACTTC. The rearrangement uses TRBV11-2 and TRBJ2-5; the match to TRBD2 covers 7 bases. The J segment lost 4 bases and the V segment lost 4 bases, leaving 3 bases of the junction unmatched. Germline V gene lookup returns CDR1 SGHAT and CDR2 FQNNGV. The length of the CDR3 is 13 residues.

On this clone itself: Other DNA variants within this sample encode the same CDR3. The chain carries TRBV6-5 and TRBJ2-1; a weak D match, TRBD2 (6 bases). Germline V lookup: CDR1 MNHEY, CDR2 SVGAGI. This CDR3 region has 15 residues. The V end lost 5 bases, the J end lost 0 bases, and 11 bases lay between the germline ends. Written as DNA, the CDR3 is TGTGCCAGCAGTCCCGGGGGTGGCTCCTACAATGAGCAGTTCTTC. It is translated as CASSPGGGSYNEQFF.

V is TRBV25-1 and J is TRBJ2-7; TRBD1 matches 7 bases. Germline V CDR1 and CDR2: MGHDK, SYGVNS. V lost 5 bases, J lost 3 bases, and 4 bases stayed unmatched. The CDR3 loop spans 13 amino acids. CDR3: CASSFRTGYEQYF. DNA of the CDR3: TGTGCCAGCAGTTTCAGGACAGGCTACGAGCAGTACTTC.

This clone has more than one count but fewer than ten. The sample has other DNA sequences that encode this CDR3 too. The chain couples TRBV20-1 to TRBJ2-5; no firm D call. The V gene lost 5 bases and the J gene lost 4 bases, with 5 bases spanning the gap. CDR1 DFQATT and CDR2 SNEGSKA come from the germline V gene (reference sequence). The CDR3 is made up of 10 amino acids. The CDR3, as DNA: TGCAGTGCTCCGCGAGAGACCCAGTACTTC. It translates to CSAPRETQYF.

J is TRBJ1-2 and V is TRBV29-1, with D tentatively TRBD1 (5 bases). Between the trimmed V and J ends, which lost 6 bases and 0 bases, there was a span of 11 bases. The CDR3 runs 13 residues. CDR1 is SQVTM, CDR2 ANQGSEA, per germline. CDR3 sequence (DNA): TGCAGCGTCGATAAGACAGCTAACTATGGCTACACCTTC. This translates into CSVDKTANYGYTF.

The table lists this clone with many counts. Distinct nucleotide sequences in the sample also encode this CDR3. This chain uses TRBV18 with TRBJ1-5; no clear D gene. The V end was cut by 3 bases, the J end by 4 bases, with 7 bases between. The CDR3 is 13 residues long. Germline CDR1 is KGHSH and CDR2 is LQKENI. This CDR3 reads CASSPGENQPQHF. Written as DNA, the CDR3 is TGTGCCAGCTCACCGGGAGAAAATCAGCCCCAGCATTTT.

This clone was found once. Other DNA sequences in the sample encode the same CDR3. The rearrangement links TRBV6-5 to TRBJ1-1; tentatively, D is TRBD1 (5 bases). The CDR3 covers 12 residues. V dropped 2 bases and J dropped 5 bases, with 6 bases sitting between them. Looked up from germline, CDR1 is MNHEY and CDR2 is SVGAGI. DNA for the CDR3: TGTGCCAGCAGTTACGGGGGGACTGAAGCTTTCTTT. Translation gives CASSYGGTEAFF.

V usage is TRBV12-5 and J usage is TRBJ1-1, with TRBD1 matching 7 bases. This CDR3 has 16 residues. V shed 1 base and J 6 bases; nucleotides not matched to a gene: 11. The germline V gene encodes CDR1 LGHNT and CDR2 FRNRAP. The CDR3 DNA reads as TGTGCTAGTGGTTTGGGAAGTACAGGGGAGAAGGCTGAAGCTTTCTTT. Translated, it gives CASGLGSTGEKAEAFF.

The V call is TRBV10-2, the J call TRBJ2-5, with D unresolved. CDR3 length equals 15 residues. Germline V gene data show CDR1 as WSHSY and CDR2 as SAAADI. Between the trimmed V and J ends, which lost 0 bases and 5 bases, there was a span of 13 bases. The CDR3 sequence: CASSESVAAMETQYF. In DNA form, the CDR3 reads TGCGCCAGCAGTGAGTCGGTGGCCGCCATGGAGACCCAGTACTTC.

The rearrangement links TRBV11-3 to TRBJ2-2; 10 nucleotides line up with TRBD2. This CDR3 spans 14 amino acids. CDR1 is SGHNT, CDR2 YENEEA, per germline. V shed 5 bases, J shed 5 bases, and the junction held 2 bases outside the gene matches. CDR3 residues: CASSKGLATGELFF. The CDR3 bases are TGTGCCAGCAGCAAGGGACTAGCGACCGGGGAGCTGTTTTTT.

The CDR3: CASSPPGGGRTGELFF. The CDR3 nucleotides read TGTGCCAGCTCACCTCCCGGAGGGGGCCGCACCGGGGAGCTGTTTTTT. The chain recombines TRBV18 with TRBJ2-2; tentative D call: TRBD1 (7 bases). Trimming took 3 bases from V and 4 from J, leaving 15 bases between them. Germline assignment: CDR1 KGHSH and CDR2 LQKENI. CDR3 length equals 16 residues.

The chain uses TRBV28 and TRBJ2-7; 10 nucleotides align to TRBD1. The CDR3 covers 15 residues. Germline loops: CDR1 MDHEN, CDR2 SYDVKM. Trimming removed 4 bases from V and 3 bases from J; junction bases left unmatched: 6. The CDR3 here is CASSSGTGAIYEQYF. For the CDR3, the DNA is TGTGCCAGCAGTTCCGGGACAGGGGCTATCTACGAGCAGTACTTC.

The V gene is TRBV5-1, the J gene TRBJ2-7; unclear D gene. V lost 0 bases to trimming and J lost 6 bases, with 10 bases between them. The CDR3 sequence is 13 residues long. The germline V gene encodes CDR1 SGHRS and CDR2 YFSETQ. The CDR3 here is CASSLETPREQYF. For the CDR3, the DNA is TGCGCCAGCAGCTTGGAGACTCCCCGCGAGCAGTACTTC.

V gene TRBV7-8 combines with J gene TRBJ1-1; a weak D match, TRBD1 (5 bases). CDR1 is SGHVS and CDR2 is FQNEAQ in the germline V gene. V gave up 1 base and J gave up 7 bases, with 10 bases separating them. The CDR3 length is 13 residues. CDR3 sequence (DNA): TGTGCCAGCAGCTTAGGGAAGGGGTTTGAAGCTTTCTTT. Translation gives CASSLGKGFEAFF.

For the CDR3, the DNA is TGTGCCAGCAGTTACTCACGGCGGGGGGGGAATTCACCCCTCCACTTT. This encodes CASSYSRRGGNSPLHF. The chain joins TRBV6-5 to TRBJ1-6; the D gene is possibly TRBD1 (5 bases). The CDR3 runs 16 residues. Germline V gives CDR1 MNHEY, CDR2 SVGAGI. The ends were cut back, 0 bases at V and 7 bases at J, with 13 bases in the middle.

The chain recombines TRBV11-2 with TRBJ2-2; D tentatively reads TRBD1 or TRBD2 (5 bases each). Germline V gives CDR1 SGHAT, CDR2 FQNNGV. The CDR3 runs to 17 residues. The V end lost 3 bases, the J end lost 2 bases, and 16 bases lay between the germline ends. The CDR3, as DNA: TGTGCCAGCAGCTTTTCGCCGGGACCCTTCAACACCGGGGAGCTGTTTTTT. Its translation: CASSFSPGPFNTGELFF.

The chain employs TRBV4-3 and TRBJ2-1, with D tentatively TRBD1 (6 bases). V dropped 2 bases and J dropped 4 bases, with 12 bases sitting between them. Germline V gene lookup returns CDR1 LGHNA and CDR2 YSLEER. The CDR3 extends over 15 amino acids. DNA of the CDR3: TGCGCCAGCAGCCAAACCCCGGACAGTTACAATGAGCAGTTCTTC. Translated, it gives CASSQTPDSYNEQFF.

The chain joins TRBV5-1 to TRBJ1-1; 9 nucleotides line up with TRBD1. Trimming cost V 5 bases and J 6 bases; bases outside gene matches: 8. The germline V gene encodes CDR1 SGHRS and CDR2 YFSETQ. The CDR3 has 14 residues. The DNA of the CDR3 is TGCGCCAGCAGAACCACAGGGGGCTTCGCTGAAGCTTTCTTT. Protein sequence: CASRTTGGFAEAFF.

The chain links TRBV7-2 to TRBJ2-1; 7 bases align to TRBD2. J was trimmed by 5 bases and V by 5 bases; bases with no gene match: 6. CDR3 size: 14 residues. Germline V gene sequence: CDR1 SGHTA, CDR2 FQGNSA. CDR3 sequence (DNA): TGTGCCAGCAGCCGAAGCGGGGCCAACAATGAGCAGTTCTTC. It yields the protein CASSRSGANNEQFF.

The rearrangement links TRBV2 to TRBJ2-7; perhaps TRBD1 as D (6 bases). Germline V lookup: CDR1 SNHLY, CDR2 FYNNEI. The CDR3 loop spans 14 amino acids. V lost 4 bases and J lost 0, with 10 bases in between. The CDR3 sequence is CASSVRGASYEQYF. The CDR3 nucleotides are TGTGCCAGCAGTGTCAGGGGCGCCTCCTACGAGCAGTACTTC.

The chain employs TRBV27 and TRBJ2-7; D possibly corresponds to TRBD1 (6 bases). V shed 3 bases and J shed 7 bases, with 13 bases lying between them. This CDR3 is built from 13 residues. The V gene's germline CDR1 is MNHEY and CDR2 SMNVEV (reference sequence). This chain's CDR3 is CASSFQQGLEQYF. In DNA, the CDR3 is TGTGCCAGCAGTTTCCAACAGGGCTTGGAGCAGTACTTC.